These 28 T cell receptor beta chains share one sample of origin, sequenced in a study of T cell clusters in autoimmune cytopenias. Each sample's input was 250 ng genomic DNA, about 38,000 genome equivalents. TRB was amplified by touch-down multiplex PCR, primer pools A and B combined. TCRdb reprocessed the multiplex PCR reads and keeps a single row for each CDR3 protein, giving no DNA. Its clone listing holds roughly 7,000 distinct CDR3 sequences. Sequencing was done on a sample of peripheral blood. The receptors derive from a human donor with an autoimmune cytopenia or autoimmune hepatitis (not recorded which).

The chain uses TRBV19 and TRBJ2-7. Per germline, CDR1 LNHDA and CDR2 SQIVND (reference sequence). There are 14 residues in the CDR3. The chain's CDR3 is CASSTRRTTYEQYF.

According to its frequency, this clonotype is medium-sized. The chain recombines TRBV6-5 with TRBJ1-2. The germline CDR1 and CDR2 sequences are MNHEY and SVGAGI. CDR3 length equals 15 residues. CDR3 region: CASRYRGGINYGYTF.

CDR3 residues: CASSFGPGQGVPLYNSPLHF. The chain carries TRBV7-9 and TRBJ1-6; TCRdb proposes TRBD1, but this gene call is untestable without DNA. Germline lookup yields CDR1 SEHNR and CDR2 FQNEAQ (reference sequence). The CDR3 is 20 amino acids.

This clonotype registers medium-sized by frequency. The chain joins TRBV29-1 to TRBJ2-7; the TCRdb call, TRBD1, lacks DNA for checking. The length of the CDR3 is 12 residues. Germline V gives CDR1 SQVTM, CDR2 ANQGSEA. This CDR3 reads CSVPGLTREQYF.

This clonotype is called medium-sized based on its frequency. This sequence joins TRBV5-5 and TRBJ1-4; TCRdb gives TRBD1 as the D gene, but with no DNA this cannot be confirmed. Germline CDR1 is SGHKS and CDR2 is YYEKEE (reference sequence). The CDR3 has 16 residues. CDR3 loop: CASSFAYQGRSEKLFF.

J is TRBJ2-3 and V is TRBV19; the TCRdb call, TRBD1, lacks DNA for checking. This CDR3 is 16 amino acids long. Germline lookup yields CDR1 LNHDA and CDR2 SQIVND (reference sequence). The CDR3 is CASSIALNWGQDTQYF.

The CDR3 region is CAWSVEQNTEAFF. The rearrangement uses TRBV30 and TRBJ1-1. CDR1 GTSNPN and CDR2 SVGIG come from the germline V gene (reference sequence). The CDR3 covers 13 residues.

The chain joins TRBV30 to TRBJ1-1. The CDR3 runs 15 residues. Germline V gene data show CDR1 as GTSNPN and CDR2 as SVGIG (reference sequence). The CDR3 loop is CAWSERTVRRTEAFF.

The chain is built from TRBV19 and TRBJ2-7; TCRdb designates TRBD2, a call that cannot be tested without DNA. The germline gives CDR1 LNHDA, CDR2 SQIVND (reference sequence). The CDR3 runs 15 residues. This CDR3 reads CATSRTGLAYYEQYF.

The rearrangement joins TRBV10-1 to TRBJ2-1; the TCRdb call, TRBD2, lacks DNA for checking. The CDR3 length is 17 residues. Germline V gene lookup returns CDR1 WNHNN and CDR2 SYGVQD (reference sequence). The CDR3 sequence: CASSDLTSGSSYNEQFF.

The chain links TRBV10-3 to TRBJ1-5. This CDR3 is built from 14 residues. Germline V CDR1 and CDR2: ENHRY, SYGVKD. The CDR3 protein is CAISESTDNQPQHF.

The chain is built from TRBV5-6 and TRBJ2-7; there is no DNA to check the TCRdb D call of TRBD2. The CDR3 is 15 amino acids. CDR1 SGHDT and CDR2 YYEEEE come from the germline V gene. The CDR3 protein is CASNLGWRGPYEQYF.

The J gene is TRBJ1-4, the V gene TRBV15. CDR1 and CDR2 from the germline V gene are LNHNV and YYDKDF (reference sequence). CDR3 length: 16 amino acids. The CDR3 reads CATSRALGFANEKLFF.

The V and J genes are TRBV6-5 and TRBJ2-5. CDR3 size: 15 residues. Germline CDR1 MNHEY, CDR2 SVGAGI. CDR3 sequence reads: CASSYSGFLKETQYF.

This clonotype is called medium-sized (0.01 to 0.1%) based on its frequency. The rearrangement links TRBV6-1 to TRBJ2-1. Germline CDR1 reads MNHNS; CDR2 reads SASEGT. The CDR3 spans 12 residues. CDR3: CASSEHNKRQFF.

The CDR3 sequence: CANPIHAGGFTGELFF. The chain combines TRBV7-9 with TRBJ2-2; there is no DNA to check the TCRdb D call of TRBD1. The CDR3 is 16 residues long. CDR1 is SEHNR, CDR2 FQNEAQ, per germline (reference sequence).

The chain recombines TRBV10-3 with TRBJ1-2; TCRdb reports TRBD1, a call that lacks DNA to check it against. The CDR3 consists of 14 residues. Germline-derived CDR1 and CDR2 are ENHRY and SYGVKD. CDR3 protein: CAISEGQGWYGYTF.

Judged by frequency, this clonotype is medium-sized. This chain joins TRBV27 and TRBJ2-1; TCRdb's D gene call, TRBD1, goes unchecked for lack of DNA. Germline CDR1 and CDR2: MNHEY and SMNVEV (reference sequence). The CDR3 contains 17 residues. This CDR3 reads CASSSPGQPSSYNEQFF.

The chain couples TRBV30 to TRBJ1-2; lacking DNA, the TRBD1 call made by TCRdb goes unchecked. This CDR3 region has 12 residues. Germline V gene data show CDR1 as GTSNPN and CDR2 as SVGIG (reference sequence). CDR3 protein: CAWGAGDYGYTF.

This clonotype is called medium-sized based on its frequency. This chain joins TRBV6-5 and TRBJ1-5; TCRdb proposes TRBD1, but this gene call is untestable without DNA. Germline loops: CDR1 MNHEY, CDR2 SVGAGI. This CDR3 has 13 amino acids. The CDR3 here is CAGGHYSNQPQHF.

This clonotype ranks as medium-sized in terms of frequency. This sequence joins TRBV27 and TRBJ1-1. Germline V gene lookup returns CDR1 MNHEY and CDR2 SMNVEV (reference sequence). This CDR3 has 15 residues. The CDR3 sequence is CASSFFMSPNTEAFF.

The chain combines TRBV7-2 with TRBJ2-1; TCRdb's D gene call, TRBD2, goes unchecked for lack of DNA. This CDR3 is built from 17 residues. Germline lookup yields CDR1 SGHTA and CDR2 FQGNSA. CDR3 in amino acids: CASSLAPVGLSYNEQFF.

This clonotype is identified as medium-sized (0.01 to 0.1%) from frequency. V is TRBV5-6 and J is TRBJ1-4. The CDR3 has 14 residues. Germline V gene sequence: CDR1 SGHDT, CDR2 YYEEEE. The CDR3 spells CASSFGRVNEKLFF.

This clonotype registers large by frequency. V usage is TRBV6-5 and J usage is TRBJ2-7; TCRdb's assignment of TRBD2 cannot be checked, as there is no DNA. The CDR3 covers 14 residues. Per the germline V gene, CDR1 is MNHEY and CDR2 is SVGAGI. The CDR3: CASTRLAGTYEQYF.

The V and J genes are TRBV6-2 or TRBV6-3 and TRBJ2-1; TCRdb proposes TRBD2, but this gene call is untestable without DNA. The CDR3 contains 15 residues. Germline V lookup: CDR1 MNHEY, CDR2 SVGEGT. CDR3 sequence: CASSHRDYIYNEQFF.

The rearrangement uses TRBV11-2 and TRBJ2-1; the TCRdb D gene call, TRBD1, has no DNA to confirm it. CDR1 is SGHAT and CDR2 is FQNNGV in the germline V gene. This CDR3 comprises 14 residues. CDR3 residues: CASSLVQGPHEQFF.

The chain uses TRBV5-6 and TRBJ1-5; the D call from TCRdb, TRBD1, cannot be confirmed without DNA. The CDR3 length is 14 residues. The V gene's germline CDR1 is SGHDT and CDR2 YYEEEE. The CDR3 sequence: CASSLEGGSQPQHF. The full variable domain, rest sourced from reference TRBV5-6 and TRBJ1-5, is DAGVTQSPTHLIKTRGQQVTLRCSPKSGHDTVSWYQQALGQGPQFIFQYYEEEERQRGNFPDRFSGHQFPNYSSELNVNALLLGDSALYLCASSLEGGSQPQHFGDGTRLSIL.

Judged by frequency, this clonotype is medium-sized. The J gene is TRBJ1-3, the V gene TRBV10-3. This CDR3 has 14 amino acids. The germline gives CDR1 ENHRY, CDR2 SYGVKD. CDR3 in amino acids: CAISATSSGNTIYF.